The 29 T cell receptor beta chains reported below all come from one sample, sequenced in a study of breast tumors, draining lymph nodes, adjacent tissues (dated by TCRdb to about 2016). The lymph node samples were taken from the axillary draining lymph nodes of breast cancer patients. Library preparation used multiplex PCR. Sequencer: Illumina HiSeq 2000. TCRdb applied fastp at Q25 and MiXCR to the public reads, then kept only in-frame beta chains. One record per CDR3 amino acid sequence lists the most common genes and DNA. In all, the sample holds 140,000 or so distinct CDR3 sequences, and around a third of those were seen once. Of the sample, about 2.5% falls within the top ten clones. Sequenced: axillary lymph node tissue. The source of these receptors is a female donor with breast cancer. Some clones in this sample may be carry-over from other donors' samples.

This clonotype was seen just once. A much larger clone differs from this one at a single base, so this may be a read error. The CDR3 DNA reads as TGTCCCAGCAGCCAAGTACGCAATGAGCAGTTCTTC. Residues: CPSSQVRNEQFF. The rearrangement uses TRBV3-1 and TRBJ2-1; D not certain. The CDR3 consists of 12 residues. Germline loops: CDR1 LGHDT, CDR2 YNNKEL (reference sequence).

The rearrangement links TRBV7-9 to TRBJ1-1; D gene ambiguous. Germline V gene data show CDR1 as SEHNR and CDR2 as FQNEAQ (reference sequence). The CDR3 has 17 amino acids. The V end was cut by 5 bases, the J end by 1 base, with 20 bases between. The CDR3 DNA reads as TGTGCCAGCAGCACGGAGGGCAAAACGTCGACGAACACTGAAGCTTTCTTT. Its translation: CASSTEGKTSTNTEAFF.

The table lists this clonotype with many counts. The chain is built from TRBV6-6 and TRBJ1-4; 9 nucleotides align to TRBD1. Trimming cost V 5 bases and J 7 bases; bases outside gene matches: 8. There are 15 residues in the CDR3. Germline V gives CDR1 MNHNY, CDR2 SVGAGI (reference sequence). The CDR3 spells CASSNTGQGSEKLFF. CDR3 in DNA: TGTGCCAGCAGTAATACGGGACAGGGTAGTGAAAAACTGTTTTTT.

This clonotype was picked up many times. V and J are TRBV10-2 and TRBJ1-5, with D possibly being TRBD1 (6 bases). In germline, CDR1 is WSHSY, CDR2 SAAADI. V was pared by 5 bases and J by 4 bases, with 9 bases between. The CDR3 is made up of 13 amino acids. This CDR3 is CASSITGNQPQHF. The DNA for the CDR3 is TGCGCCAGCAGTATTACAGGGAATCAGCCCCAGCATTTT.

This clonotype appeared many times. The CDR3 DNA reads TGTGCCAGCAGTTCACAGGGGGCGTTGGCCGGGGAGCTGTTTTTT. It is translated as CASSSQGALAGELFF. This rearrangement joins TRBV6-6 to TRBJ2-2, with 9 bases fitting TRBD1. Germline V lookup: CDR1 MNHNY, CDR2 SVGAGI (reference sequence). This CDR3 is built from 15 residues. V gave up 4 bases and J gave up 6 bases; unmatched junction bases: 6.

This clonotype was observed at least ten times. This chain uses TRBV20-1 with TRBJ1-4, with TRBD1 as a possible D gene (5 bases). Germline V gene sequence: CDR1 DFQATT, CDR2 SNEGSKA (reference sequence). CDR3 length: 14 amino acids. V lost 5 bases and J lost 4, with 14 bases in between. CDR3 residues: CSAHPGVLNEKLFF. CDR3 bases: TGCAGTGCTCACCCGGGGGTCCTTAATGAAAAACTGTTTTTT.

This chain uses TRBV9 with TRBJ1-5; D call uncertain. Germline CDR1 is SGDLS and CDR2 is YYNGEE. Trimming removed 0 bases from V and 5 bases from J, with 12 bases in between. The CDR3 totals 15 residues. CDR3 protein: CASSVAGFPYQPQHF. The CDR3 bases are TGTGCCAGCAGCGTAGCCGGTTTCCCGTATCAGCCCCAGCATTTT.

This clonotype was seen at least ten times. The chain joins TRBV30 to TRBJ1-4; D might be TRBD1 (6 bases). With 0 bases removed from V and 7 bases from J, the gap between germline ends came to 6 bases. The V gene's germline CDR1 is GTSNPN and CDR2 SVGIG (reference sequence). CDR3 size: 12 residues. CDR3 DNA: TGTGCCTGGAGTGTACAGGGTGAAAAACTGTTTTTT. This gives the protein CAWSVQGEKLFF. The whole variable domain, remainder taken from reference TRBV30 and TRBJ1-4, is SQTIHQWPATLVQPVGSPLSLECTVEGTSNPNLYWYRQAAGRGLQLLFYSVGIGQISSEVPQNLSASRPQDRQFILSSKKLLLSDSGFYLCAWSVQGEKLFFGSGTQLSVL.

Many counts were recorded for this clonotype. The rearrangement links TRBV12-3 or TRBV12-4 to TRBJ1-2; 11 positions match TRBD1. The CDR3 consists of 13 residues. With V trimmed by 8 bases and J by 4 bases, 3 bases remained unmatched. The CDR3 sequence: CASLGTGGYGYTF. As DNA, the CDR3 is TGTGCCAGCTTGGGGACAGGGGGCTATGGCTACACCTTC.

This clonotype has a count of ten or more. One end of the junction varies from germline; a read error may be responsible. The chain employs TRBV9 and TRBJ2-5; TRBD2 agrees at 9 bases. The CDR3 is 14 amino acids. Germline CDR1 is SGDLS and CDR2 is YYNGEE. For the CDR3, the DNA is TGTGCCAGCAGCTTCAGCGGGGGGCAAGAGACCCAGTCCTTC. It specifies CASSFSGGQETQSF.

This clonotype was recorded many times. The gene calls are TRBV20-1 and TRBJ1-2, with D possibly TRBD1 on 5 matching bases. V gave up 6 bases and J gave up 4 bases, with 15 bases separating them. In germline, CDR1 is DFQATT, CDR2 SNEGSKA (reference sequence). The CDR3 length is 13 residues. In nucleotides, the CDR3 is TGCAGTGCCGCCATTTGGGGGACCTATGGCTACACCTTC. This gives the protein CSAAIWGTYGYTF.

This clonotype was recorded many times. The chain combines TRBV7-9 with TRBJ1-4; D is unresolved. Germline loops: CDR1 SEHNR, CDR2 FQNEAQ (reference sequence). The V and J ends lost 5 bases and 0 bases respectively, with 16 bases between them. CDR3 length: 17 amino acids. CDR3 DNA sequence: TGTGCCAGCAGCCCAGAGAAGGTCGTAACAACTAATGAAAAACTGTTTTTT. Its protein is CASSPEKVVTTNEKLFF.

There are many counts of this clonotype. J is TRBJ1-5 and V is TRBV9, with no clear D. Trimming stripped 3 bases from V and 6 bases from J, with 13 bases between. CDR1 and CDR2 (germline): SGDLS, YYNGEE. This CDR3 spans 14 amino acids. In DNA form, the CDR3 reads TGTGCCAGCAGCGAGCTGGGGATGGGTCAGCCCCAGCATTTT. Its protein product is CASSELGMGQPQHF. The entire variable domain, with the rest obtained from reference TRBV9 and TRBJ1-5, is as follows: DSGVTQTPKHLITATGQRVTLRCSPRSGDLSVYWYQQSLDQGLQFLIQYYNGEERAKGNILERFSAQQFPDLHSELNLSSLELGDSALYFCASSELGMGQPQHFGDGTRLSIL.

This clonotype came up many times. The chain uses TRBV12-3 or TRBV12-4 and TRBJ1-2; perhaps TRBD1 as D (5 bases). V was clipped by 10 bases and J by 5 bases, with 14 bases between them. The CDR3 spans 12 residues. CDR3 in amino acids: CATTRGLYGYTF. CDR3 in DNA: TGTGCCACCACACGGGGCCTATATGGCTACACCTTC.

At least ten counts were recorded for this clonotype. The rearrangement uses TRBV5-1 and TRBJ2-1; TRBD2 is a possible D gene (6 bases). There are 14 residues in the CDR3. Trimming took off 4 bases at V and 2 bases at J, with 10 bases between the two ends. Germline V CDR1 and CDR2: SGHRS, YFSETQ. DNA of the CDR3: TGCGCCAGCAGCGGGGCGGGACCCTACAATGAGCAGTTCTTC. It specifies CASSGAGPYNEQFF.

Notes on this clonotype: A read error may be the cause here, since a much bigger clone is one base away. The chain carries TRBV3-1 and TRBJ1-2; the match to TRBD1 covers 8 bases. The CDR3 loop spans 14 amino acids. Germline lookup yields CDR1 LGHDT and CDR2 YNNKEL (reference sequence). Trimming removed 5 bases from V and 7 bases from J; junction bases left unmatched: 9. CDR3 bases: TGTGCCAGCAGCACCCGGGACAGGTTCTGTGGCTACACCTTC. It yields the protein CASSTRDRFCGYTF.

This clonotype was seen many times. CDR3 residues: CASSATGATGELFF. For the CDR3, the DNA is TGCGCCAGCAGTGCGACAGGGGCCACCGGGGAGCTGTTTTTT. The chain is built from TRBV5-1 and TRBJ2-2, with 8 bases matching TRBD1. Germline V lookup: CDR1 SGHRS, CDR2 YFSETQ. This CDR3 has 14 amino acids. With V trimmed by 5 bases and J by 4 bases, 4 bases remained unmatched.

In this sample, this clonotype turned up many times. The rearrangement uses TRBV19 and TRBJ1-6; D is unclear. From germline, CDR1 is LNHDA and CDR2 SQIVND (reference sequence). Deletions cut 2 bases from V and 6 bases from J, with 11 bases between. The CDR3 contains 15 residues. DNA of the CDR3: TGTGCCAGTAGTATACGAGACACCGTTAATTCACCCCTCCACTTT. Protein product: CASSIRDTVNSPLHF.

This clonotype was found many times. The chain links TRBV19 to TRBJ2-2; TRBD2 matches 13 bases. CDR1 and CDR2 (germline): LNHDA, SQIVND (reference sequence). This CDR3 region has 20 residues. The trim removed 3 bases at V and 2 bases at J, leaving 12 bases unmatched. This CDR3 reads CASSIAGLAGFHSNTGELFF. The CDR3, as DNA: TGTGCCAGTAGTATCGCGGGACTAGCGGGGTTCCATTCTAACACCGGGGAGCTGTTTTTT.

This clonotype was seen ten or more times. The V and J genes are TRBV7-2 and TRBJ2-3, with D perhaps given as TRBD1 or TRBD2 (7 bases each). The CDR3 sequence is 15 residues long. Trimming shortened V by 6 bases and J by 7 bases, and 20 bases separated the two germline ends. Germline V gene lookup returns CDR1 SGHTA and CDR2 FQGNSA. DNA for the CDR3: TGTGCCAGCAGTCTAACAGGGGAGGGCATGAATACGCAGTATTTT. This gives the protein CASSLTGEGMNTQYF.

This clonotype has a single count. This sequence joins TRBV19 and TRBJ1-4; perhaps TRBD1 as D (5 bases). CDR1 and CDR2 (germline): LNHDA, SQIVND (reference sequence). The CDR3 consists of 13 residues. Trimming took 6 bases from V and 11 from J, leaving 16 bases between them. The CDR3 reads CASRSGQFGKLFF. For the CDR3, the DNA is TGTGCCAGTAGATCAGGGCAATTCGGGAAACTGTTTTTT.

This clonotype was seen ten or more times. The gene calls are TRBV18 and TRBJ2-1; a weak D match, TRBD1 (5 bases). Germline CDR1 and CDR2: KGHSH and LQKENI. V shed 1 base and J shed 8 bases, with 6 bases lying between them. CDR3 length: 12 amino acids. The CDR3 coding sequence is TGTGCCAGCTCACCACGGGGCGATGAGCAGTTCTTC. This sequence encodes CASSPRGDEQFF.

V and J are TRBV24-1 and TRBJ2-3, with 15 bases fitting TRBD2. The V gene's germline CDR1 is KGHDR and CDR2 SFDVKD. V shed 7 bases, J shed 0 bases, and the junction held 10 bases outside the gene matches. The CDR3 totals 19 residues. CDR3 in amino acids: CATSSPLGTSGGSTDTQYF. CDR3 in DNA: TGTGCCACCAGCTCACCACTCGGGACTAGCGGGGGGAGCACAGATACGCAGTATTTT.

This clonotype was observed many times. The V and J genes are TRBV24-1 and TRBJ2-3; no firm D call. Germline values: CDR1 KGHDR, CDR2 SFDVKD. The CDR3 runs to 14 residues. Trimming left V 2 bases short and J 2 bases short, with 7 bases between. The CDR3 protein is CATSDSKSTDTQYF. As DNA, the CDR3 is TGTGCCACCAGTGATTCAAAGTCCACAGATACGCAGTATTTT.

The chain employs TRBV12-3 or TRBV12-4 and TRBJ2-3; D is unresolved. The CDR3 consists of 13 residues. V gave up 3 bases and J gave up 11 bases, with 15 bases separating them. CDR3 DNA: TGTGCCAGCAGTTTGGCAGCCTACAATGAGCAGTATTTT. Protein product: CASSLAAYNEQYF.

For this clonotype: Just one base apart from a much larger clone, this may be a read error. The rearrangement links TRBV6-5 to TRBJ2-7; 7 bases match TRBD1. The germline V gene encodes CDR1 MNHEY and CDR2 SVGAGI. The CDR3 has 14 residues. Trimming cost V 7 bases and J 2 bases; bases outside gene matches: 8. In nucleotides, the CDR3 is TGTGCCAGCAAACTCGACAGGGTGGCCTACGAGCAGTACGTC. Protein sequence: CASKLDRVAYEQYV.

This clonotype has just a few counts. A much larger clone is a single base away; this may be a read error. This chain joins TRBV6-1 and TRBJ2-7, with 7 bases aligning to TRBD1. This CDR3 contains 13 residues. Germline CDR1 reads MNHNS; CDR2 reads SASEGT. The trim removed 8 bases at V and 6 bases at J, leaving 10 bases unmatched. In nucleotides, the CDR3 is TGTGCCAGCGTTCAACCAGGGACAGTCGAGCAGTACGTC. Translated, it gives CASVQPGTVEQYV.

Many counts were recorded for this clonotype. V and J are TRBV7-9 and TRBJ2-7; 10 bases map to TRBD1. V lost 5 bases to trimming and J lost 4 bases; unmatched junction nucleotides: 11. CDR1 and CDR2 from the germline V gene are SEHNR and FQNEAQ (reference sequence). CDR3 length equals 16 residues. The CDR3 loop reads CASSQWSDRGYYEQYV. The CDR3 DNA reads as TGTGCCAGCAGCCAGTGGTCGGACAGGGGGTATTACGAGCAGTACGTC.

This clonotype was seen at least ten times. This sequence joins TRBV6-6 and TRBJ2-1; 8 nucleotides line up with TRBD1. Trimming removed 5 bases from V and 1 base from J; junction bases left unmatched: 7. This CDR3 region has 16 residues. Per germline, CDR1 MNHNY and CDR2 SVGAGI (reference sequence). The CDR3, as DNA: TGTGCCAGCAGTAAGGGACAGGTGGGTTCCTACAATGAGCAGTTCTTC. Translated: CASSKGQVGSYNEQFF.